These 29 T cell receptor beta chains were sequenced from one sample in a study of T cell clonotyping in hematopoietic cell transplantation. Data came from immunoSEQ multiplex PCR; TCRdb stores just in-frame clones and leaves some out. The sample shows more than 65,000 clones, over 90% of them seen only once. The sample consisted of peripheral blood mononuclear cells. These TCRs come from a middle-aged man in good health. Some clones in this sample may be carry-over from other donors' samples.

The gene calls are TRBV4-2 and TRBJ1-1, with 8 bases fitting TRBD1. Germline values: CDR1 LGHNA, CDR2 YNFKEQ. Trimming took 6 bases from V and 1 from J; bases not matched to a gene: 4. The CDR3 runs to 14 residues. The CDR3 DNA sequence: TGTGCCAGCAGGGAGGACAGGGCGAACACTGAAGCTTTCTTT. Protein sequence: CASREDRANTEAFF.

V gene TRBV2 combines with J gene TRBJ1-6, with 7 bases aligning to TRBD1. The V gene end was trimmed by 3 bases and the J gene end by 3 bases; junction bases not matched to a gene: 8. The length of the CDR3 is 17 residues. Per the germline V gene, CDR1 is SNHLY and CDR2 is FYNNEI. Here the CDR3 reads CASSEVTGSLYNSPLHF. CDR3 coding DNA: TGTGCCAGCAGTGAGGTGACAGGGAGCCTCTATAATTCACCCCTCCACTTT.

V usage is TRBV25-1 and J usage is TRBJ1-3; D gene unclear. The V and J ends lost 7 bases and 3 bases respectively, with 4 bases between them. Germline CDR1 MGHDK, CDR2 SYGVNS. The length of the CDR3 is 11 residues. CDR3 bases: TGTGCCAGCATTCTTGGAAACACCATATATTTT. It codes for CASILGNTIYF.

This chain's CDR3 is CASSFQGHEKLFF. CDR3 coding DNA: TGTGCCAGCAGCTTTCAGGGGCACGAAAAACTGTTTTTT. The chain carries TRBV5-8 and TRBJ1-4, with a weak D call TRBD1 (6 bases). Germline-derived CDR1 and CDR2 are SGHTS and YDEGEE. The CDR3 loop spans 13 amino acids. V was cut by 2 bases and J by 8 bases, with 10 bases left in between.

The chain employs TRBV6-6 and TRBJ1-1; D gene ambiguous. V was cut by 4 bases and J by 4 bases, with 7 bases left in between. CDR1 and CDR2 from the germline V gene are MNHNY and SVGAGI (reference sequence). The CDR3 loop spans 12 amino acids. CDR3 in DNA: TGTGCCAGCAGTTTACCTTCCACTGAAGCTTTCTTT. This encodes CASSLPSTEAFF.

This clone was seen ten or more times. This sequence joins TRBV7-2 and TRBJ2-2; no reliable D call. V was pared by 1 base and J by 9 bases, with 6 bases between. CDR1 SGHTA and CDR2 FQGNSA come from the germline V gene. There are 12 residues in the CDR3. The CDR3 nucleotides are TGTGCCAGCAGCTTAGTGTCGTGGGAGCTGTTTTTT. Encoded protein: CASSLVSWELFF.

The chain combines TRBV7-3 with TRBJ2-1, with D perhaps TRBD1 (5 bases). This CDR3 region has 14 residues. Per the germline V gene, CDR1 is SGHTA and CDR2 is FQGTGA. V lost 0 bases and J lost 5, with 8 bases in between. In DNA form, the CDR3 reads TGTGCCAGCAGCTTAACGGGGCAGGACAATGAGCAGTTCTTC. Translated, it gives CASSLTGQDNEQFF. Supplemented by reference TRBV7-3 and TRBJ2-1, the full variable domain reads GAGVSQTPSNKVTEKGKYVELRCDPISGHTALYWYRQSLGQGPEFLIYFQGTGAADDSGLPNDRFFAVRPEGSVSTLKIQRTERGDSAVYLCASSLTGQDNEQFFGPGTRLTVL.

The chain carries TRBV30 and TRBJ2-1; 10 bases match TRBD2. Unmatched junction bases numbered 9, after V lost 3 bases and J lost 7 bases. The CDR3 has 15 residues. The germline V gene has CDR1 GTSNPN and CDR2 SVGIG (reference sequence). The CDR3 here is CAWREPSGSLNEQFF. In DNA form, the CDR3 reads TGTGCCTGGAGGGAACCTAGCGGGAGTTTGAATGAGCAGTTCTTC.

V is TRBV7-9 and J is TRBJ2-1, with a weak D call TRBD1 (7 bases). Trimming left V 5 bases short and J 8 bases short, with 16 bases between. This CDR3 contains 14 residues. Germline V CDR1 and CDR2: SEHNR, FQNEAQ (reference sequence). The CDR3 region has the DNA TGTGCCAGCAGCCGCGGGACAGCTAGATATGAGCAGTTCTTC. It translates to CASSRGTARYEQFF.

The chain combines TRBV5-4 with TRBJ2-7; 7 bases match TRBD2. The ends lost 4 bases at V and 3 bases at J; junction bases unmatched: 10. Germline CDR1 and CDR2: SGHNT and YYREEE (reference sequence). The CDR3 has 15 amino acids. The CDR3 DNA sequence: TGTGCCAGCAGCGTTTGGCCTAGCGGAAACTACGAGCAGTACTTC. This translates into CASSVWPSGNYEQYF.

The V and J genes are TRBV30 and TRBJ2-5; D uncertain. The CDR3 spans 11 residues. Germline loops: CDR1 GTSNPN, CDR2 SVGIG (reference sequence). V was cut by 3 bases and J by 1 base, with 3 bases left in between. CDR3 region: CAWRGQETQYF. The CDR3, as DNA: TGTGCCTGGAGGGGCCAAGAGACCCAGTACTTC.

This clone was picked up one time. V is TRBV2 and J is TRBJ1-1, with no clear D. CDR3 size: 14 residues. V lost 5 bases, J lost 4 bases, and 14 bases lay in between. Germline V lookup: CDR1 SNHLY, CDR2 FYNNEI. CDR3 sequence reads: CASSPLGFGTEAFF. The CDR3 bases are TGTGCCAGCAGTCCATTAGGTTTTGGCACTGAAGCTTTCTTT.

The chain has TRBV6-6 and TRBJ2-7, with D maybe TRBD2 (5 bases). V was pared by 7 bases and J by 0 bases, with 13 bases between. Germline V lookup: CDR1 MNHNY, CDR2 SVGAGI (reference sequence). This CDR3 contains 14 residues. CDR3 protein: CASTSPAGSYEQYF. CDR3 in DNA: TGTGCCAGCACCTCCCCGGCGGGCTCCTACGAGCAGTACTTC.

J is TRBJ2-7 and V is TRBV27; weak D call: TRBD2 (5 bases). V gave up 0 bases and J gave up 2 bases, with 14 bases separating them. This CDR3 has 16 residues. Germline V lookup: CDR1 MNHEY, CDR2 SMNVEV (reference sequence). CDR3 in amino acids: CASSLSLDWRTYEQYF. CDR3 nucleotide sequence: TGTGCCAGCAGTTTATCCTTGGACTGGAGAACCTACGAGCAGTACTTC.

The genes are TRBV5-6 and TRBJ1-3; D is unresolved. Germline lookup yields CDR1 SGHDT and CDR2 YYEEEE. Trimming removed 0 bases from V and 0 bases from J, with 7 bases in between. The CDR3 contains 15 residues. The CDR3 region is CASSLAGYSGNTIYF. CDR3 coding DNA: TGTGCCAGCAGCTTGGCCGGGTACTCTGGAAACACCATATATTTT.

The chain is built from TRBV2 and TRBJ2-7; a possible D gene is TRBD1 (5 bases). Germline V gene lookup returns CDR1 SNHLY and CDR2 FYNNEI. The CDR3 totals 14 residues. Trimming pared 5 bases from V and 4 bases from J, leaving 15 bases between. The CDR3 sequence: CASSLGQSAYEQYF. CDR3 DNA sequence: TGTGCCAGCAGTCTGGGGCAGTCCGCTTACGAGCAGTACTTC. The variable domain in full, with the rest retrieved from reference TRBV2 and TRBJ2-7, is EPEVTQTPSHQVTQMGQEVILRCVPISNHLYFYWYRQILGQKVEFLVSFYNNEISEKSEIFDDQFSVERPDGSNFTLKIRSTKLEDSAMYFCASSLGQSAYEQYFGPGTRLTVT.

V usage is TRBV10-3 and J usage is TRBJ2-7, with unresolved D. This CDR3 comprises 13 residues. In germline, CDR1 is ENHRY, CDR2 SYGVKD. Deletions cut 5 bases from V and 5 bases from J, with 13 bases between. The CDR3 DNA is TGTGCCATCAGTAGGGCCACTGAGAACGAGCAGTACTTC. This translates into CAISRATENEQYF.

The rearrangement uses TRBV28 and TRBJ2-7; 8 nucleotides match TRBD1. Germline assignment: CDR1 MDHEN and CDR2 SYDVKM. The CDR3 extends over 16 amino acids. The V gene end was trimmed by 5 bases and the J gene end by 1 base; junction bases not matched to a gene: 10. CDR3 residues: CASSGPDRVGSYEQYF. The DNA of the CDR3 is TGTGCCAGCAGTGGGCCGGACAGGGTGGGGTCCTACGAGCAGTACTTC.

This clone was seen just once. The chain employs TRBV28 and TRBJ1-5; TRBD1 matches at 8 bases. Per germline, CDR1 MDHEN and CDR2 SYDVKM. V was pared by 8 bases and J by 2 bases, with 14 bases of the junction left unmatched. The CDR3 totals 17 residues. The CDR3 nucleotides read TGTGCCAGCCCACCGGGGCAGGGGGCGATCGGCAATCAGCCCCAGCATTTT. It encodes CASPPGQGAIGNQPQHF.

This clone has a handful of counts. The genes are TRBV11-2 and TRBJ2-7; 10 bases are a match to TRBD2. The CDR3 contains 17 residues. V shed 5 bases and J 3 bases; nucleotides not matched to a gene: 13. CDR1 SGHAT and CDR2 FQNNGV come from the germline V gene. The CDR3 nucleotides read TGTGCCAGCAGCCCAGGACTAGCGGAAGACACTAACTACGAGCAGTACTTC. Translated, it gives CASSPGLAEDTNYEQYF.

J is TRBJ1-3 and V is TRBV5-4; 7 positions agree with TRBD1. CDR3 length: 15 amino acids. Germline V gene lookup returns CDR1 SGHNT and CDR2 YYREEE (reference sequence). The V gene end was trimmed by 4 bases and the J gene end by 2 bases; junction bases not matched to a gene: 6. The CDR3 sequence is CASSRTGDTGNTIYF. In DNA, the CDR3 is TGTGCCAGCAGCCGTACAGGGGATACTGGAAACACCATATATTTT.

The chain carries TRBV6-1 and TRBJ1-5; TRBD1 matches at 8 bases. The CDR3 is 14 amino acids. Germline CDR1 and CDR2: MNHNS and SASEGT. The ends lost 8 bases at V and 1 base at J; junction bases unmatched: 4. This CDR3 is CASSRTGSNQPQHF. In DNA form, the CDR3 reads TGTGCCAGCTCGAGGACAGGGAGCAATCAGCCCCAGCATTTT.

V usage is TRBV18 and J usage is TRBJ2-2; D ambiguous. The CDR3 runs 12 residues. Trimming removed 8 bases at V and 6 bases at J, with 10 bases between. The germline gives CDR1 KGHSH, CDR2 LQKENI. Written as DNA, the CDR3 is TGTGCCAGCCGCCCAGGCGCCGGGGAGCTGTTTTTT. It yields the protein CASRPGAGELFF.

The chain has TRBV5-1 and TRBJ1-2, with 7 bases identical to TRBD1. The ends lost 4 bases at V and 4 bases at J; junction bases unmatched: 7. Per the germline V gene, CDR1 is SGHRS and CDR2 is YFSETQ. CDR3 length equals 14 residues. CDR3 bases: TGCGCCAGCAGCCTCAACCGGGACAGCTATGGCTACACCTTC. It is translated as CASSLNRDSYGYTF.

The J gene is TRBJ1-2, the V gene TRBV28, with D possibly being TRBD1 (6 bases). Germline lookup yields CDR1 MDHEN and CDR2 SYDVKM. The CDR3 covers 12 residues. Trimming stripped 6 bases from V and 8 bases from J, with 13 bases between. The CDR3 is CASRSPGGGYTF. CDR3 bases: TGTGCCAGCAGGTCCCCCGGGGGCGGCTACACCTTC.

The chain couples TRBV28 to TRBJ2-7; 13 bases agree with TRBD2. V was clipped by 8 bases and J by 0 bases; unmatched bases: 1. Germline loops: CDR1 MDHEN, CDR2 SYDVKM. The CDR3 consists of 14 residues. CDR3 bases: TGTGCCAGCCGGACTAGCGGGAGCTCCTACGAGCAGTACTTC. Encoded protein: CASRTSGSSYEQYF.

This chain uses TRBV19 with TRBJ2-1; 11 positions match TRBD2. After removal of 4 bases from V and 3 bases from J, the junction contained 5 bases not matched to a gene. Germline values: CDR1 LNHDA, CDR2 SQIVND (reference sequence). The CDR3 totals 16 residues. The CDR3 DNA follows: TGTGCCAGTAGTACCTTACTAGCGGGAGACTACAATGAGCAGTTCTTC. This encodes CASSTLLAGDYNEQFF.

V gene TRBV30 combines with J gene TRBJ2-7, with 10 bases fitting TRBD2. The CDR3 covers 18 residues. CDR1 is GTSNPN and CDR2 is SVGIG in the germline V gene (reference sequence). V trimming: 4 bases; J trimming: 0 bases; junction bases outside the gene matches: 15. The CDR3 spells CAWTLQVGAGGSSYEQYF. CDR3 nucleotide sequence: TGTGCCTGGACTCTCCAGGTCGGAGCGGGAGGGAGCTCCTACGAGCAGTACTTC. Full variable domain (rest looked up from reference TRBV30 and TRBJ2-7): SQTIHQWPATLVQPVGSPLSLECTVEGTSNPNLYWYRQAAGRGLQLLFYSVGIGQISSEVPQNLSASRPQDRQFILSSKKLLLSDSGFYLCAWTLQVGAGGSSYEQYFGPGTRLTVT.

The chain has TRBV28 and TRBJ2-1, with D tentatively TRBD2 (5 bases). The CDR3 is made up of 16 amino acids. Trimming removed 5 bases from V and 5 bases from J, with 19 bases in between. Per the germline V gene, CDR1 is MDHEN and CDR2 is SYDVKM. DNA for the CDR3: TGTGCCAGCAGTCTGGCACGAGCGGTATTTAACAATGAGCAGTTCTTC. Residues: CASSLARAVFNNEQFF.